This T cell receptor (beta chain) was retrieved from a study of immune evolution from preneoplasia to lung adenocarcinoma. Study findings and constraints: Top clone share appeared to fall from AAH through AIS, MIA, adenocarcinoma.

Germline CDR1 reads SGHVS; CDR2 reads FQNEAQ. There are 16 residues in the CDR3. V shed 1 base and J shed 6 bases, with 13 bases lying between them. As to this clone: As yet, its antigen is unknown.

Between the mid-2010s and the late 2010s, patients underwent resection in Japan or China. Only in-frame clones appear in the TCRdb table, and some are missing; sequencing was by immunoSEQ multiplex PCR. The table has 9,500 to 15,000 clones, 85% to 90% seen once; the top ten hold about 3.8%. The TCR sequence derives from a person aged 50-69 years with lung adenocarcinoma. Sequenced: FFPE tissue from an adenomatous hyperplasia lung lesion. The subset denotes: atypical adenomatous hyperplasia (AAH), lung preneoplasia. The chain combines TRBV7-8 with TRBJ1-6; D unclear. As DNA, the CDR3 is TGTGCCAGCAGCTTAGATAGGGCCAGCGGTAATTCACCCCTCCACTTT. Protein: CASSLDRASGNSPLHF.